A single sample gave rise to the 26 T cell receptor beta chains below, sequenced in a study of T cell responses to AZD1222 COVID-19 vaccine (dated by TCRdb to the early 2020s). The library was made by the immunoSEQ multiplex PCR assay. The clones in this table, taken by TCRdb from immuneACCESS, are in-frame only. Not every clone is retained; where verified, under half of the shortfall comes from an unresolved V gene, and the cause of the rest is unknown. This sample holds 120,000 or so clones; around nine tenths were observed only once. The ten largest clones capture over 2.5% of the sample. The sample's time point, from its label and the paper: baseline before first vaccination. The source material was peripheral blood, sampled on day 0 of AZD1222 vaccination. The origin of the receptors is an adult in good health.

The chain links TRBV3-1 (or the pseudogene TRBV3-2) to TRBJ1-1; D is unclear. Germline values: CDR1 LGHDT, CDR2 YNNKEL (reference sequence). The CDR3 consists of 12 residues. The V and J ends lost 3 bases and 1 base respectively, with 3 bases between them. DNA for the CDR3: TGTGCCAGCAGCCACAGGAACACTGAAGCTTTCTTT. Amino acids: CASSHRNTEAFF.

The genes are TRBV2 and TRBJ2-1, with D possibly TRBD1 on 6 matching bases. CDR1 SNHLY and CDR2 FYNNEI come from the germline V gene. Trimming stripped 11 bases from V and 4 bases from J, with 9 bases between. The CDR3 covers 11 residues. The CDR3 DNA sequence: TGTGCCGCCAGGGGTTACAATGAGCAGTTCTTC. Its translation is CAARGYNEQFF.

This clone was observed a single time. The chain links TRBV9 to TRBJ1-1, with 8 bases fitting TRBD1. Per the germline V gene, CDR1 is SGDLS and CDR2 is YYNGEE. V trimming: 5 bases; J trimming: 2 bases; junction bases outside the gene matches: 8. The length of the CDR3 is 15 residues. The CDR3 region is CASSDFRGPNTEAFF. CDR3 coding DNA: TGTGCCAGCAGTGATTTCAGGGGGCCTAACACTGAAGCTTTCTTT.

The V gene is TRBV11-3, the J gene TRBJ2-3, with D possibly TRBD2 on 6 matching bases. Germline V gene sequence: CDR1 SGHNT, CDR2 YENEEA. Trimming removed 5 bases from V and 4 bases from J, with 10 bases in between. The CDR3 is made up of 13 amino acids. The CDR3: CASSLGEADTQYF. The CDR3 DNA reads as TGTGCCAGCAGCCTTGGGGAGGCAGATACGCAGTATTTT.

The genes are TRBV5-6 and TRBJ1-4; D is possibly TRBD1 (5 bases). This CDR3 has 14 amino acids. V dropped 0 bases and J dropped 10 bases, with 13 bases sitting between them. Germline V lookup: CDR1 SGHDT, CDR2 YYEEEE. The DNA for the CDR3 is TGTGCCAGCAGCTTGGTCGCAGGGAGTAGAAAACTGTTTTTT. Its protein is CASSLVAGSRKLFF.

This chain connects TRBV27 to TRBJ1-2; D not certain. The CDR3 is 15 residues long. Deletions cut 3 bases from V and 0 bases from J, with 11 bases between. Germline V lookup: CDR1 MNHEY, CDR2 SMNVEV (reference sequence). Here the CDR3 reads CASSFLPGANYGYTF. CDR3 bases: TGTGCCAGCAGTTTTCTCCCGGGAGCTAACTATGGCTACACCTTC.

In DNA form, the CDR3 reads TGTGCCAGCAGCGTAGTGGGCGGCGCGGGAAACACCGGGGAGCTGTTTTTT. It is translated as CASSVVGGAGNTGELFF. The chain employs TRBV9 and TRBJ2-2; D is perhaps TRBD2 (6 bases). Trimming shortened V by 0 bases and J by 2 bases, and 14 bases separated the two germline ends. Germline CDR1 SGDLS, CDR2 YYNGEE. This CDR3 is built from 17 residues.

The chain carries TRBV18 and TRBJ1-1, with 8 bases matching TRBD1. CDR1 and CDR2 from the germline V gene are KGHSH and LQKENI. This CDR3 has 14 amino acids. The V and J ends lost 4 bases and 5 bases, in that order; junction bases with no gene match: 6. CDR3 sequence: CASSLVDRGTEAFF. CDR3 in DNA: TGTGCCAGCTCACTCGTAGACAGGGGTACTGAAGCTTTCTTT.

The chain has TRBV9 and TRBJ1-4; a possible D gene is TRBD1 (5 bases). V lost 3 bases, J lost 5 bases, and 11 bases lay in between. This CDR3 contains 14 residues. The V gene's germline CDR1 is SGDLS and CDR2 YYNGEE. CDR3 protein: CASSGGLRNEKLFF. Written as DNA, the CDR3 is TGTGCCAGCAGCGGGGGACTCCGCAATGAAAAACTGTTTTTT.

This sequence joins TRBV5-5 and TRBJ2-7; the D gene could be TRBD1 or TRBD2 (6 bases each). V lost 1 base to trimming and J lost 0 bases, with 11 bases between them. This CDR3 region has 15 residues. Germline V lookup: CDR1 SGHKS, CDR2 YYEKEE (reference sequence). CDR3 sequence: CASSLQGGSSYEQYF. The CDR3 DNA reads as TGTGCCAGCAGCTTGCAAGGGGGGAGCTCCTACGAGCAGTACTTC.

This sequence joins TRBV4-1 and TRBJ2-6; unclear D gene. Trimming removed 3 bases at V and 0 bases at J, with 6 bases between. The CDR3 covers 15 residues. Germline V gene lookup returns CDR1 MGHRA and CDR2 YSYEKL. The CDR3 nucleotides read TGCGCCAGCAGCCAGTCCGGCTCTGGGGCCAACGTCCTGACTTTC. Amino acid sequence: CASSQSGSGANVLTF.

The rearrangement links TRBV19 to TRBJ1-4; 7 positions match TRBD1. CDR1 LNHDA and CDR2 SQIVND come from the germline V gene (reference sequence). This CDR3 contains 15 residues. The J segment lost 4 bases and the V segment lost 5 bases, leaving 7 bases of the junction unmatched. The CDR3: CASSDRDRSNEKLFF. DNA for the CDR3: TGTGCCAGTAGTGACCGGGACAGAAGTAATGAAAAACTGTTTTTT.

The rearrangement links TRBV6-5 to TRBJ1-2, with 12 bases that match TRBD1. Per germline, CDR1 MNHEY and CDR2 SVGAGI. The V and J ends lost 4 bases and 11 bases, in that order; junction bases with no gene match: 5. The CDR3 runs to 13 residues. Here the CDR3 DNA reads TGTGCCAGCAGTTCCGAGGGACAGGGGGCTTACACCTTC. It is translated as CASSSEGQGAYTF.

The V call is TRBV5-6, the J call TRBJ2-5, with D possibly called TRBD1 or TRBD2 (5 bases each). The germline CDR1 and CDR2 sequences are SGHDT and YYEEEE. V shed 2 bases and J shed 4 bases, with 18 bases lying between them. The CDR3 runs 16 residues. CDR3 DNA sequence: TGTGCCAGCAGCTTTTTTCGGGACCAAGGAGGAGAGACCCAGTACTTC. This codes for CASSFFRDQGGETQYF.

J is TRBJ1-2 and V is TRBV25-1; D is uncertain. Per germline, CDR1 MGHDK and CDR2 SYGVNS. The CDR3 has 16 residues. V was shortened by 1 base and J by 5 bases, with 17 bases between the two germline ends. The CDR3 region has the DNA TGTGCCAGCAGTGAATCAGACAACGCCGCTACTTATGGCTACACCTTC. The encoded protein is CASSESDNAATYGYTF.

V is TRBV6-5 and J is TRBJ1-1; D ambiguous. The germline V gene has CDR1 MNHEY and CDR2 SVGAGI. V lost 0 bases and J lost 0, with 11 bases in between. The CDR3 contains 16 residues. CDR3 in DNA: TGTGCCAGCAGTTACTCGAAGACCAAGATGAACACTGAAGCTTTCTTT. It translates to CASSYSKTKMNTEAFF.

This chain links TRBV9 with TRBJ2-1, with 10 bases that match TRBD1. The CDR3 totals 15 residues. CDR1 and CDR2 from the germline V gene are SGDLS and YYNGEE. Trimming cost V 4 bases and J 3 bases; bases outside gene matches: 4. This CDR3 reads CASSLGQGIYNEQFF. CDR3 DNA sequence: TGTGCCAGCAGCCTGGGACAGGGGATCTACAATGAGCAGTTCTTC. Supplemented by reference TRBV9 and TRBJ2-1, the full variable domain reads DSGVTQTPKHLITATGQRVTLRCSPRSGDLSVYWYQQSLDQGLQFLIQYYNGEERAKGNILERFSAQQFPDLHSELNLSSLELGDSALYFCASSLGQGIYNEQFFGPGTRLTVL.

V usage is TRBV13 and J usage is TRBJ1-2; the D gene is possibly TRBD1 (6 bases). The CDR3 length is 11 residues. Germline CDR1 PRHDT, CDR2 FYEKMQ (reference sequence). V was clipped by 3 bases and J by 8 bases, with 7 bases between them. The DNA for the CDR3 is TGTGCCAGCAGCTTTACAGGGGGCTACACCTTC. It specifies CASSFTGGYTF.

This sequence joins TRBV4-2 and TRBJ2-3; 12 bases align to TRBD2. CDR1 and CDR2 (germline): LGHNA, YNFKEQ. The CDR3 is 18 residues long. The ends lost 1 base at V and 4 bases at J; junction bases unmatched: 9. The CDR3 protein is CASSQGVLAGGNPDTQYF. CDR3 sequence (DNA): TGTGCCAGCAGCCAAGGGGTACTAGCGGGAGGTAACCCAGATACGCAGTATTTT.

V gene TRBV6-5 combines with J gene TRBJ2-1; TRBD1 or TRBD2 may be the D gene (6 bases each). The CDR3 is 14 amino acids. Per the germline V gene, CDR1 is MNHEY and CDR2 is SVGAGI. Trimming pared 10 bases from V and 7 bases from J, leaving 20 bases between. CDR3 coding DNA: TGTGCCACTTCTCAGGCTAGGGGGACTAATGAGCAGTTCTTC. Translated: CATSQARGTNEQFF.

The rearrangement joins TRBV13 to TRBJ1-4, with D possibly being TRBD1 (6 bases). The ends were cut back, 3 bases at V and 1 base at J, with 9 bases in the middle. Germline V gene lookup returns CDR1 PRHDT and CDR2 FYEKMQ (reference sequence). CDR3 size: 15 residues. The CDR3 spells CASSLSQGTNEKLFF. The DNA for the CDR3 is TGTGCCAGCAGCTTGTCACAGGGAACTAATGAAAAACTGTTTTTT.

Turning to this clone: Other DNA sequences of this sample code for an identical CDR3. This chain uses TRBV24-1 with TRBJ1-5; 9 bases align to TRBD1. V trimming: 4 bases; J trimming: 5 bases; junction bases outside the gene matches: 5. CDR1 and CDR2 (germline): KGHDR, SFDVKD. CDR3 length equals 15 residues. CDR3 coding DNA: TGTGCCACCAGTGACCCGACAGGGGGGGATCAGCCCCAGCATTTT. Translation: CATSDPTGGDQPQHF.

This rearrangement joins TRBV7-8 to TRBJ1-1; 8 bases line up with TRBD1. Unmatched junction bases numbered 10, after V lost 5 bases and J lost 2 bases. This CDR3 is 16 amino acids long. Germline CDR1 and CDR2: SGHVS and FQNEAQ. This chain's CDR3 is CASSTQGAPVNTEAFF. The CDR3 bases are TGTGCCAGCAGCACCCAGGGGGCCCCCGTAAACACTGAAGCTTTCTTT.

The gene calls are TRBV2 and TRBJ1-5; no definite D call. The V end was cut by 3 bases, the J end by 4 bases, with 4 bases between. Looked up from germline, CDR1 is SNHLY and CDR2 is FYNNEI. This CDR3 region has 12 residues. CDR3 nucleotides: TGTGCCAGCAGTGACCTTAATCAGCCCCAGCATTTT. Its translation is CASSDLNQPQHF.

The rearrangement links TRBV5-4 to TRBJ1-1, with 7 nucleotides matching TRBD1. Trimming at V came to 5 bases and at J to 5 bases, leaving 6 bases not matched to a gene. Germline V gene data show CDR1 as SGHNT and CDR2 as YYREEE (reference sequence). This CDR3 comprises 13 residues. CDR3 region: CASRVQGWTEAFF. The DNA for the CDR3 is TGTGCCAGCAGGGTACAGGGGTGGACTGAAGCTTTCTTT.

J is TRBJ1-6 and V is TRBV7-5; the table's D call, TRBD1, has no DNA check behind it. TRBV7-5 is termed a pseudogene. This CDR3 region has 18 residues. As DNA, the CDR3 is TGTGTCAGAAGCTTTTTACCGGGACAGGGGCGGGATGATTCACCCCTCCACTTT. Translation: CVRSFLPGQGRDDSPLHF.